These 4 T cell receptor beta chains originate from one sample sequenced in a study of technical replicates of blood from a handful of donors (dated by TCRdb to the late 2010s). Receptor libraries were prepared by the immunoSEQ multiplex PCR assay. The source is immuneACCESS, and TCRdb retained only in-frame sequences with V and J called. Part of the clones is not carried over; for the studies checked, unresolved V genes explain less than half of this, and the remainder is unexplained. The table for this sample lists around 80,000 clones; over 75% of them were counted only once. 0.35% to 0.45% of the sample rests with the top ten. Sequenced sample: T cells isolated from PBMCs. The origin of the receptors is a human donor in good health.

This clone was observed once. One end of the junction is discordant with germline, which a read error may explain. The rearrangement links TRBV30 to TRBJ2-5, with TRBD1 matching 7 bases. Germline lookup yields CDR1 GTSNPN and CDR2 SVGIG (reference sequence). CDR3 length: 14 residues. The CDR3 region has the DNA TGTGCCTGGAGTGCCGACAGGGCCCAAAAGACCCAGTACTTC. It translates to CAWSADRAQKTQYF.

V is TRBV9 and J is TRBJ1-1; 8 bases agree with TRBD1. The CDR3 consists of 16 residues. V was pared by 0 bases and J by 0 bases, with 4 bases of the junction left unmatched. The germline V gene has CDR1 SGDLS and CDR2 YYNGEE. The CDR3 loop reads CASSVASQGVNTEAFF. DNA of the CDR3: TGTGCCAGCAGCGTAGCCTCACAGGGGGTGAACACTGAAGCTTTCTTT.

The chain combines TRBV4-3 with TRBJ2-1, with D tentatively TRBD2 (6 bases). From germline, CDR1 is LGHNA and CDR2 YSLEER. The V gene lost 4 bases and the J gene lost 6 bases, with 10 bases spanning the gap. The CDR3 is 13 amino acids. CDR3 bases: TGCGCCAGCAGCCTTCTCGGGGGCAATGAGCAGTTCTTC. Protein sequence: CASSLLGGNEQFF.

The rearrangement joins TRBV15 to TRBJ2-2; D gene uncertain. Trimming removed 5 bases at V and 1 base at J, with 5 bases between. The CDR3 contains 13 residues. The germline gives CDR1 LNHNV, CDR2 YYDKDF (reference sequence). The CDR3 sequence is CATSQVNTGELFF. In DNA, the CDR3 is TGTGCCACCAGCCAGGTGAACACCGGGGAGCTGTTTTTT. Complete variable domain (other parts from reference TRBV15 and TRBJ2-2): DAMVIQNPRYQVTQFGKPVTLSCSQTLNHNVMYWYQQKSSQAPKLLFHYYDKDFNNEADTPDNFQSRRPNTSFCFLDIRSPGLGDTAMYLCATSQVNTGELFFGEGSRLTVL.